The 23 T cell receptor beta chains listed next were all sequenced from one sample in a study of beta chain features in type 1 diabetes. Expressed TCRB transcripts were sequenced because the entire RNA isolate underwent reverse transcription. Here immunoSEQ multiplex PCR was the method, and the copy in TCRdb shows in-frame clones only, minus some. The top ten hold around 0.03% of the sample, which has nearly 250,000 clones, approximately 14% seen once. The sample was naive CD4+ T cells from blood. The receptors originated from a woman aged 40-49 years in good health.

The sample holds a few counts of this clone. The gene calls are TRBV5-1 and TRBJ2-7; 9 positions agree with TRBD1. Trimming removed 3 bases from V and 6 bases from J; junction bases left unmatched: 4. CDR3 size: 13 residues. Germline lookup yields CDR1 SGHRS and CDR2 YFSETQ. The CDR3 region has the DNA TGCGCCAGCAGCTCTGGACAGGGGACCGAGCAGTACTTC. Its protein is CASSSGQGTEQYF. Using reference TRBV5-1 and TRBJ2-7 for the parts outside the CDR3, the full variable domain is KAGVTQTPRYLIKTRGQQVTLSCSPISGHRSVSWYQQTPGQGLQFLFEYFSETQRNKGNFPGRFSGRQFSNSRSEMNVSTLELGDSALYLCASSSGQGTEQYFGPGTRLTVT.

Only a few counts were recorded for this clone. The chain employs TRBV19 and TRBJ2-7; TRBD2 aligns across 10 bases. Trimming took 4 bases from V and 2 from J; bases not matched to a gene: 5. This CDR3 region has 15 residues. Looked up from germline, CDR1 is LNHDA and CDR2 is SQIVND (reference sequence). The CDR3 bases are TGTGCCAGTAGTAACCTAGCGGGGGCCCCCTACGAGCAGTACTTC. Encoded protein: CASSNLAGAPYEQYF.

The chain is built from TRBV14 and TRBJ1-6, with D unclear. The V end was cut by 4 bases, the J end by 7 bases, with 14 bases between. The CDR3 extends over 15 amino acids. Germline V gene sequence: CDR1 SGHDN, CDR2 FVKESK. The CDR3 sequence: CASSLGPRVNSPLHF. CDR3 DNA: TGTGCCAGCAGCCTCGGACCGCGGGTAAATTCACCCCTCCACTTT.

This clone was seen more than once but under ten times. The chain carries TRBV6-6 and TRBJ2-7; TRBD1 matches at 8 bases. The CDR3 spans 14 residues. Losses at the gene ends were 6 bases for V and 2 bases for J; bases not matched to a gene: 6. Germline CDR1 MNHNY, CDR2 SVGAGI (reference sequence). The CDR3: CASSYGTGTYEQYF. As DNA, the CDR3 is TGTGCCAGCAGCTATGGGACAGGCACCTACGAGCAGTACTTC.

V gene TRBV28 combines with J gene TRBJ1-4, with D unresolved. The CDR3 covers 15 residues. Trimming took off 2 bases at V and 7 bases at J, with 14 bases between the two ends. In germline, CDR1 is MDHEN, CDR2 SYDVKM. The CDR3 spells CASSLPRGHPEKLFF. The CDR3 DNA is TGTGCCAGCAGTTTACCCCGCGGGCATCCTGAAAAACTGTTTTTT.

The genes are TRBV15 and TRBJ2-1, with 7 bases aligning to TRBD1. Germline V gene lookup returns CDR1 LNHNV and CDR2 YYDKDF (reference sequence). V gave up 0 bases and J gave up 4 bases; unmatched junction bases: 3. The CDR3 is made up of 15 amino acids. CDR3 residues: CATSRDGTDYNEQFF. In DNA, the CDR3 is TGTGCCACCAGCAGAGATGGGACAGATTACAATGAGCAGTTCTTC.

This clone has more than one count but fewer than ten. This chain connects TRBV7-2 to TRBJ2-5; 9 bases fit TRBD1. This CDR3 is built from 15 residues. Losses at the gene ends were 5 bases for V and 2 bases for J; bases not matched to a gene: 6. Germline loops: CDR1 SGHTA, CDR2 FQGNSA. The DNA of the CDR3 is TGTGCCAGCAGCGCCGGGACAGGGTGGCAAGAGACCCAGTACTTC. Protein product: CASSAGTGWQETQYF.

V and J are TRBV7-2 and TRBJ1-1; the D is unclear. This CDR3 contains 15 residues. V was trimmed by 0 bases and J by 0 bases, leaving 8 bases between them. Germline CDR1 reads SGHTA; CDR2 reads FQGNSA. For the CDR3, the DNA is TGTGCCAGCAGCTTAGCCCCCACAGTGAACACTGAAGCTTTCTTT. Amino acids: CASSLAPTVNTEAFF.

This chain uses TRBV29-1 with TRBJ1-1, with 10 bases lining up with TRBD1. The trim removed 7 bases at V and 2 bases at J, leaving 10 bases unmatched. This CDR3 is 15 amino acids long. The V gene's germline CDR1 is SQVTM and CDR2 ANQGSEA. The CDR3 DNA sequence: TGCAGCGCGTTAGGACAGGGGGAGACCAACACTGAAGCTTTCTTT. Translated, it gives CSALGQGETNTEAFF.

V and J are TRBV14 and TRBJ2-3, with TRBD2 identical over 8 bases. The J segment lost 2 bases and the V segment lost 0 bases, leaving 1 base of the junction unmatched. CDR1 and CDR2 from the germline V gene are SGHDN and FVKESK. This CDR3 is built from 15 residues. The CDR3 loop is CASSQERGDTDTQYF. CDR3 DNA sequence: TGTGCCAGCAGCCAAGAGCGGGGGGACACAGATACGCAGTATTTT. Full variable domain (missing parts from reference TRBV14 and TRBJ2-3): EAGVTQFPSHSVIEKGQTVTLRCDPISGHDNLYWYRRVMGKEIKFLLHFVKESKQDESGMPNNRFLAERTGGTYSTLKVQPAELEDSGVYFCASSQERGDTDTQYFGPGTRLTVL.

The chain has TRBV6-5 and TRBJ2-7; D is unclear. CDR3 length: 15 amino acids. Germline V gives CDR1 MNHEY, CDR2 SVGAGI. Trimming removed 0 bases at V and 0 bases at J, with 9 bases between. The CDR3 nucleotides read TGTGCCAGCAGTTACTCGCTCATCTACTCCTACGAGCAGTACTTC. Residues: CASSYSLIYSYEQYF.

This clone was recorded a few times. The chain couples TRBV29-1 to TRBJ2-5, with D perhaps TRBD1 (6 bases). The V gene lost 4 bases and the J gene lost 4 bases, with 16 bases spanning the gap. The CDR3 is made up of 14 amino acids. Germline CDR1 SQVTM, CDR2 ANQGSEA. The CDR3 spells CSVGGHGDGETQYF. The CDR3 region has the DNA TGCAGCGTTGGGGGGCACGGGGATGGAGAGACCCAGTACTTC. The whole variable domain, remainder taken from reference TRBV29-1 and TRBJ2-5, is SAVISQKPSRDICQRGTSLTIQCQVDSQVTMMFWYRQQPGQSLTLIATANQGSEATYESGFVIDKFPISRPNLTFSTLTVSNMSPEDSSIYLCSVGGHGDGETQYFGPGTRLLVL.

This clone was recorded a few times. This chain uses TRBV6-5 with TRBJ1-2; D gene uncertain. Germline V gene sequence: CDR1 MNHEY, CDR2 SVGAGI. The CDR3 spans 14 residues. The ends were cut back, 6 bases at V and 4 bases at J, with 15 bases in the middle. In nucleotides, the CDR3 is TGTGCCAGCAGGACGGGTTCCACTAGCTATGGCTACACCTTC. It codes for CASRTGSTSYGYTF.

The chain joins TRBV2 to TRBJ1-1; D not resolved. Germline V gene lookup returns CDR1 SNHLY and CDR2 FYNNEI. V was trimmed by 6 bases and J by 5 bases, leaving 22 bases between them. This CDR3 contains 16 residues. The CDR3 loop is CASSALQIARGTEAFF. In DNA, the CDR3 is TGTGCCAGCAGCGCCCTTCAAATTGCGCGAGGAACTGAAGCTTTCTTT.

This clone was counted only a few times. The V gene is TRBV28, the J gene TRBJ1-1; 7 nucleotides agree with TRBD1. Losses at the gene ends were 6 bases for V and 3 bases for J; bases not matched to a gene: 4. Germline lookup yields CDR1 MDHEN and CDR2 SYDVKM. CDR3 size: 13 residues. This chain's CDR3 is CASRDRADTEAFF. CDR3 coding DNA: TGTGCCAGCAGAGACAGGGCTGACACTGAAGCTTTCTTT. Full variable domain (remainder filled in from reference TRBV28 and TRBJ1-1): DVKVTQSSRYLVKRTGEKVFLECVQDMDHENMFWYRQDPGLGLRLIYFSYDVKMKEKGDIPEGYSVSREKKERFSLILESASTNQTSMYLCASRDRADTEAFFGQGTRLTVV.

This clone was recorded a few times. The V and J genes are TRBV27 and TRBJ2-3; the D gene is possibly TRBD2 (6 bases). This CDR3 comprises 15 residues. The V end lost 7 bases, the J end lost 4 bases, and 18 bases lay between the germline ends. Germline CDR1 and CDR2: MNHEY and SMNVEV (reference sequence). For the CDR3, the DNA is TGTGCCAGCACGTTTTCCCGGGGAGGCCCAGATACGCAGTATTTT. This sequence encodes CASTFSRGGPDTQYF.

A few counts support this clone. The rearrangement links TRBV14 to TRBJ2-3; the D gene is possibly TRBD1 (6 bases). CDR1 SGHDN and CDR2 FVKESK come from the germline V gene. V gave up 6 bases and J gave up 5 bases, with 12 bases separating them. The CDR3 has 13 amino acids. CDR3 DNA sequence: TGTGCCAGCAGTCACAGGGATCGAGATACGCAGTATTTT. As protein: CASSHRDRDTQYF.

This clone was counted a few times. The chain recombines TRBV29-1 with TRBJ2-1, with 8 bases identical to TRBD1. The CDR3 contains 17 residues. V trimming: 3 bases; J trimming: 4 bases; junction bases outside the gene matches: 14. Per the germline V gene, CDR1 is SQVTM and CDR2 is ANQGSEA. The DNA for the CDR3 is TGCAGCGTTGACCCGGCGGGTGGGACAGGTTGGTACAATGAGCAGTTCTTC. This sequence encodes CSVDPAGGTGWYNEQFF.

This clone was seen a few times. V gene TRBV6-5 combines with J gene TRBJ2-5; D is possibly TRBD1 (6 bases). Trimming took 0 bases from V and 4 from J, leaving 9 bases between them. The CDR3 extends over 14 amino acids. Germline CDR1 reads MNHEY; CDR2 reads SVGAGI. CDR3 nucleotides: TGTGCCAGCAGTTACTCGACCAGGGGAGAGACCCAGTACTTC. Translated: CASSYSTRGETQYF.

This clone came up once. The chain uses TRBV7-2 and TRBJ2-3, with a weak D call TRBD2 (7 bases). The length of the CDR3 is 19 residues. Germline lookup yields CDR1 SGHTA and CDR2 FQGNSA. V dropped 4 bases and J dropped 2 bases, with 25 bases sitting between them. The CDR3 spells CASSWGGRGGPTNTDTQYF. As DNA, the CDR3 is TGTGCCAGCAGCTGGGGGGGACGCGGGGGCCCCACGAACACAGATACGCAGTATTTT.

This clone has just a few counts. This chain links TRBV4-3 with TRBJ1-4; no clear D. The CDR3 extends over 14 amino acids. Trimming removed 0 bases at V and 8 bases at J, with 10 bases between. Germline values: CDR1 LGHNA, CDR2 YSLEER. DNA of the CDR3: TGCGCCAGCAGCCAAGATACTAGAAAGGAAAAACTGTTTTTT. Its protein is CASSQDTRKEKLFF.

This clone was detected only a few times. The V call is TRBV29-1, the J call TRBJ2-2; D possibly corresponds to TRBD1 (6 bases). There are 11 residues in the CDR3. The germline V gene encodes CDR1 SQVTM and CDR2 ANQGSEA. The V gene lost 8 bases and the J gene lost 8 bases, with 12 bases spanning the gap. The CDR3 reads CSYLDRGELFF. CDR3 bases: TGCAGCTACTTAGACAGGGGGGAGCTGTTTTTT.

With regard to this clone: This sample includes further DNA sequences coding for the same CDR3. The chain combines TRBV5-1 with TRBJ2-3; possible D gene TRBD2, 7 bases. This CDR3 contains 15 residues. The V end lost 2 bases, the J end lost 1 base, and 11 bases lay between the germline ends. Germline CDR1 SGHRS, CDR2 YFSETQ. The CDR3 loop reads CASSFGGGGTDTQYF. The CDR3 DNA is TGCGCCAGCAGCTTTGGGGGGGGCGGCACAGATACGCAGTATTTT.